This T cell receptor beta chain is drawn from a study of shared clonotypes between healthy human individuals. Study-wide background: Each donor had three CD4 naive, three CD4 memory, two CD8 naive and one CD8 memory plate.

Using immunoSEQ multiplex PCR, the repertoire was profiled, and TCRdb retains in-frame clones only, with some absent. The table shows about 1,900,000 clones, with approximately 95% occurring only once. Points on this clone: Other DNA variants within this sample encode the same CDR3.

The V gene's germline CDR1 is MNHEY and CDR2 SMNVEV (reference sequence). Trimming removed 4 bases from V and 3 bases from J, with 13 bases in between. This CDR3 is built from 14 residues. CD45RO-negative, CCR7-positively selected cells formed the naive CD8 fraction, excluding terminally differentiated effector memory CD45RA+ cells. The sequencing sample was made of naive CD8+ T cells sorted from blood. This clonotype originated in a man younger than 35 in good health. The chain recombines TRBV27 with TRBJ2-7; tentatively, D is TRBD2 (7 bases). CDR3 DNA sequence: TGTGCCAGCAGTTATGGGGGGGCGGGCTACGAGCAGTACTTC. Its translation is CASSYGGAGYEQYF.